These 5 T cell receptor beta chains originate from one sample sequenced in a study of T cells in Graves' hyperthyroidism and ophthalmopathy. TCR beta CDR3 sequences were amplified from RNA transcripts. With the HTBI primer set, the TCR CDR3 went through a first round of RT-PCR. TCRdb re-called the multiplex PCR reads through MiXCR, storing one row per CDR3 protein. Here the sample spans about 300,000 distinct CDR3 sequences, roughly a fifth being singletons. Sequences were obtained from blood. These TCRs come from a man aged 45 to 65 with Graves' ophthalmopathy.

Points on this clonotype: This may be a read error: a much more frequent sequence differs by one nucleotide. J is TRBJ2-5 and V is TRBV9; perhaps D is TRBD1 or TRBD2 (5 bases each). V was pared by 4 bases and J by 5 bases, with 21 bases between. The CDR3 spans 16 residues. Germline V gene data show CDR1 as SGDLS and CDR2 as YYNGEE. The CDR3 is CASSPAGASSKETQYF. CDR3 nucleotide sequence: TGTGCCAGCAGCCCAGCCGGGGCTAGCTCTAAGGAGACCCAGTACTTC.

The chain links TRBV12-3 or TRBV12-4 to TRBJ1-6; perhaps TRBD1 as D (5 bases). The CDR3 covers 17 residues. Trimming took off 2 bases at V and 2 bases at J, with 13 bases between the two ends. As DNA, the CDR3 is TGTGCCAGCAGTTTATTGGTGGGGGGAACCTATAATTCACCCCTCCACTTT. It encodes CASSLLVGGTYNSPLHF.

This clonotype has only a few counts. The chain has TRBV12-3 or TRBV12-4 and TRBJ2-5; D may be TRBD1 or TRBD2 (6 bases each). This CDR3 comprises 15 residues. With 4 bases removed from V and 3 bases from J, the gap between germline ends came to 15 bases. The CDR3 region is CASSWGWRGEETQYF. Written as DNA, the CDR3 is TGTGCCAGCAGTTGGGGGTGGAGGGGGGAAGAGACCCAGTACTTC.

This clonotype was counted a few times. The chain combines TRBV29-1 with TRBJ2-5, with 10 bases matching TRBD2. The germline V gene has CDR1 SQVTM and CDR2 ANQGSEA. The CDR3 length is 13 residues. Trimming took 7 bases from V and 2 from J; bases not matched to a gene: 4. The CDR3 region is CSGGTSAQETQYF. For the CDR3, the DNA is TGCAGCGGGGGGACTAGCGCGCAAGAGACCCAGTACTTC.

This clonotype showed up just a few times. The chain joins TRBV4-1 to TRBJ2-7; D gene unclear. The CDR3 totals 13 residues. Trimming removed 0 bases at V and 12 bases at J, with 15 bases between. The V gene's germline CDR1 is MGHRA and CDR2 YSYEKL. The CDR3 sequence is CASSQDGSTSRYF. The CDR3 nucleotides are TGCGCCAGCAGCCAAGATGGCTCGACGAGCCGGTACTTC.